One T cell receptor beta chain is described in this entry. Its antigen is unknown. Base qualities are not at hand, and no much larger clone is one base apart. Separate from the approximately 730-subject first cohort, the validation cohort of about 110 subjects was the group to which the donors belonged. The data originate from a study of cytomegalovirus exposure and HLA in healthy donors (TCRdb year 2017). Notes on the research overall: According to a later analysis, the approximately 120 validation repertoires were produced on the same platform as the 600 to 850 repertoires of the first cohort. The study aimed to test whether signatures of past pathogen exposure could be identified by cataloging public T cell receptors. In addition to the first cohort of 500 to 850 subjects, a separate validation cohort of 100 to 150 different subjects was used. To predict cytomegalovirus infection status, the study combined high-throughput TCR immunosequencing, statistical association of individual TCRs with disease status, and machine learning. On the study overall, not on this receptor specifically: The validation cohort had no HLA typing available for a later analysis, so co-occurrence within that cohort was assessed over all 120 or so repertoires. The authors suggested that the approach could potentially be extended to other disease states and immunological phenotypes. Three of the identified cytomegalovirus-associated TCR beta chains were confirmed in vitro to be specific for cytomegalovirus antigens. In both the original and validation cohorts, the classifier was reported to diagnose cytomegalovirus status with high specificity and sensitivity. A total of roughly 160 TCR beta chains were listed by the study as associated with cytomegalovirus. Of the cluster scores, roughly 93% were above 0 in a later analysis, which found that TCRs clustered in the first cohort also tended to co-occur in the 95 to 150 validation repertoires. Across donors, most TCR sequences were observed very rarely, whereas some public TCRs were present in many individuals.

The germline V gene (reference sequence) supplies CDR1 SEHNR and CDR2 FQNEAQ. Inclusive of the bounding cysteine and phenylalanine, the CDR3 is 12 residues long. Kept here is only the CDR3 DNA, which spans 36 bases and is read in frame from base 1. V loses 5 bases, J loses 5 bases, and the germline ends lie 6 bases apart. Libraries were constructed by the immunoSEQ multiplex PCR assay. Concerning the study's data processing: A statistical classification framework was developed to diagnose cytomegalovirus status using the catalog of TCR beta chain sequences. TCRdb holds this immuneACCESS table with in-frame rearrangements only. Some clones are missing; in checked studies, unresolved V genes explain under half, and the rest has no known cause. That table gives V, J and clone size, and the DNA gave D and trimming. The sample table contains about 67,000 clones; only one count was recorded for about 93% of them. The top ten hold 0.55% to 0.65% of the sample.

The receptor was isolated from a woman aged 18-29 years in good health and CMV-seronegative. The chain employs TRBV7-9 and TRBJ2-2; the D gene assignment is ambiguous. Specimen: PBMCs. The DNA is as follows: TGTGCCAGCAGCGCGCCGACCGGGGAGCTGTTTTTT. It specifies CASSAPTGELFF.